The 31 T cell receptor beta chains below were found in one sample sequenced in a study of technical replicates of blood from a few donors. The table came from immunoSEQ multiplex PCR; TCRdb's copy has only in-frame clones and leaves some out. Here the sample spans approximately 13,000 clones, about 82% being singletons. Source material: PBMCs. The source of these receptors is a human donor in good health.

The chain links TRBV25-1 to TRBJ2-7, with 10 bases aligning to TRBD1. V gave up 5 bases and J gave up 1 base; unmatched junction bases: 8. Germline loops: CDR1 MGHDK, CDR2 SYGVNS. The CDR3 runs to 16 residues. This CDR3 is CASSKNRDRGSYEQYF. The CDR3 DNA follows: TGTGCCAGCAGTAAGAACCGGGACAGGGGATCCTACGAGCAGTACTTC.

This sequence joins TRBV21-1 and TRBJ2-7; the D call TRBD1 from the table was never checked on the DNA. TRBV21-1 is shown as a pseudogene. This CDR3 region has 17 residues. CDR3 nucleotides: TGTGCCAGCAGCAAAGCGCTCTCCAGGTCTGACTCCTACGAGCAGTACTTC. Its protein is CASSKALSRSDSYEQYF.

The V call is TRBV7-2, the J call TRBJ2-3; 10 bases line up with TRBD2. Germline assignment: CDR1 SGHTA and CDR2 FQGNSA. The CDR3 has 17 amino acids. V shed 5 bases, J shed 4 bases, and the junction held 12 bases outside the gene matches. Written as DNA, the CDR3 is TGTGCCAGCAGCGAATTGCCAGCGGGAGGGTGGGCAGATACGCAGTATTTT. Amino acid sequence: CASSELPAGGWADTQYF. Combining the CDR3 with reference TRBV7-2 and TRBJ2-3 gives the whole variable domain GAGVSQSPSNKVTEKGKDVELRCDPISGHTALYWYRQSLGQGLEFLIYFQGNSAPDKSGLPSDRFSAERTGGSVSTLTIQRTQQEDSAVYLCASSELPAGGWADTQYFGPGTRLTVL.

The genes are TRBV7-9 and TRBJ2-5; D uncertain. This CDR3 is 15 amino acids long. V lost 0 bases, J lost 5 bases, and 13 bases lay in between. The germline gives CDR1 SEHNR, CDR2 FQNEAQ (reference sequence). This CDR3 reads CASSLAGGAGETQYF. CDR3 nucleotides: TGTGCCAGCAGCTTAGCAGGCGGAGCTGGGGAGACCCAGTACTTC.

In this sample, this clone turned up once. V and J are TRBV6-1 and TRBJ2-7; TRBD1 matches 7 bases. The CDR3 has 16 residues. Germline V gene sequence: CDR1 MNHNS, CDR2 SASEGT. Trimming at V came to 3 bases and at J to 0 bases, leaving 8 bases not matched to a gene. For the CDR3, the DNA is TGTGCCAGCAGTGACTTTGGCCGGGACAGCTCCTACGAGCAGTACTTC. It encodes CASSDFGRDSSYEQYF.

A few counts support this clone. V usage is TRBV19 and J usage is TRBJ1-5; 8 bases agree with TRBD1. In germline, CDR1 is LNHDA, CDR2 SQIVND (reference sequence). The V and J ends lost 5 bases and 9 bases, in that order; junction bases with no gene match: 9. The CDR3 extends over 14 amino acids. CDR3 region: CASSPGQGIGPQHF. The CDR3 coding sequence is TGTGCCAGTAGTCCCGGACAGGGCATTGGGCCCCAGCATTTT.

V gene TRBV6-1 combines with J gene TRBJ1-2, with D possibly being TRBD1 (6 bases). The V gene's germline CDR1 is MNHNS and CDR2 SASEGT. The V gene lost 6 bases and the J gene lost 8 bases, with 19 bases spanning the gap. The CDR3 has 14 amino acids. This CDR3 reads CASSDDRKSSGYTF. In nucleotides, the CDR3 is TGTGCCAGCAGCGACGACAGGAAAAGTTCCGGCTACACCTTC.

V gene TRBV7-3 combines with J gene TRBJ2-5, with TRBD2 matching 8 bases. The CDR3 runs to 15 residues. From germline, CDR1 is SGHTA and CDR2 FQGTGA. J lost 4 bases, V lost 4 bases, and 8 bases had no gene match. This chain's CDR3 is CASSSGLARGETQYF. Here the CDR3 DNA reads TGTGCCAGCAGCTCCGGACTAGCTAGAGGAGAGACCCAGTACTTC.

The rearrangement uses TRBV5-4 and TRBJ1-2; TRBD1 matches at 7 bases. Germline loops: CDR1 SGHNT, CDR2 YYREEE (reference sequence). This CDR3 is 17 amino acids long. Unmatched junction bases numbered 19, after V lost 3 bases and J lost 8 bases. In nucleotides, the CDR3 is TGTGCCAGCAGCTCCCAATCACTCCGACAGGGACCTCGAGGCTACACCTTC. Its translation: CASSSQSLRQGPRGYTF.

DNA of the CDR3: TGTGCCTCTAAGGACAGATTCTCCTACGAGCAGTACTTC. The encoded protein is CASKDRFSYEQYF. The V and J genes are TRBV30 and TRBJ2-7, with a weak D call TRBD1 (6 bases). CDR1 and CDR2 from the germline V gene are GTSNPN and SVGIG (reference sequence). V was shortened by 7 bases and J by 0 bases, with 13 bases between the two germline ends. The CDR3 has 13 residues.

V is TRBV18 and J is TRBJ2-7; 12 positions match TRBD2. Germline V lookup: CDR1 KGHSH, CDR2 LQKENI. The ends lost 4 bases at V and 1 base at J; junction bases unmatched: 5. The CDR3 runs 16 residues. The CDR3 sequence is CASSLRLAGASYEQYF. CDR3 DNA sequence: TGTGCCAGCTCACTGCGACTAGCGGGAGCGTCCTACGAGCAGTACTTC.

The chain carries TRBV6-1 and TRBJ2-1; D possibly corresponds to TRBD1 (5 bases). Germline V gene sequence: CDR1 MNHNS, CDR2 SASEGT. The CDR3 is 13 residues long. Trimming removed 6 bases from V and 8 bases from J, with 14 bases in between. The CDR3 spells CASRPRTPDEQFF. DNA for the CDR3: TGTGCCAGCAGGCCCCGGACACCGGATGAGCAGTTCTTC.

V is TRBV6-5 and J is TRBJ1-2; a weak D match, TRBD1 (6 bases). This CDR3 region has 16 residues. The germline V and J ends were trimmed by 2 bases and 7 bases, with 20 bases remaining between them. Per germline, CDR1 MNHEY and CDR2 SVGAGI. The CDR3 region has the DNA TGTGCCAGCAGTTACGGAAGAGACAGGTTGATCTCTGGCTACACCTTC. This encodes CASSYGRDRLISGYTF.

The chain joins TRBV18 to TRBJ2-7; 8 bases match TRBD1. CDR1 and CDR2 (germline): KGHSH, LQKENI. Germline trimming cut 2 bases from V and 7 bases from J; bases unmatched to any gene: 10. The CDR3 consists of 15 residues. Here the CDR3 DNA reads TGTGCCAGCTCACCAACCCGCCAGGGGGCGGGAGAGCAGTACTTC. Its translation: CASSPTRQGAGEQYF.

This clone was seen a single time. This sequence joins TRBV6-4 and TRBJ2-3; tentative D call: TRBD2 (6 bases). The V end lost 6 bases, the J end lost 0 bases, and 10 bases lay between the germline ends. CDR1 and CDR2 (germline): MRHNA, SNTAGT. The CDR3 extends over 14 amino acids. The CDR3 loop is CASSPGLSTDTQYF. The CDR3 DNA reads as TGTGCCAGCAGCCCGGGACTGAGCACAGATACGCAGTATTTT.

The CDR3 here is CASSAQGTDTEAFF. CDR3 nucleotides: TGTGCCAGCAGTGCGCAGGGTACGGACACTGAAGCTTTCTTT. The V gene is TRBV2, the J gene TRBJ1-1; tentatively, D is TRBD1 (5 bases). The CDR3 length is 14 residues. V was shortened by 4 bases and J by 3 bases, with 12 bases between the two germline ends. Germline CDR1 is SNHLY and CDR2 is FYNNEI.

V gene TRBV12-5 combines with J gene TRBJ1-2; D is possibly TRBD1 (6 bases). This CDR3 has 14 residues. CDR1 LGHNT and CDR2 FRNRAP come from the germline V gene. V lost 0 bases, J lost 6 bases, and 11 bases lay in between. The CDR3: CASGLVGGGHGYTF. The CDR3 coding sequence is TGTGCTAGTGGTTTGGTCGGCGGGGGCCATGGCTACACCTTC.

On this clone: The junction and the germline gene differ at one end; a read error may be behind it. This chain uses TRBV27 with TRBJ2-7; 9 bases line up with TRBD1. Germline lookup yields CDR1 MNHEY and CDR2 SMNVEV (reference sequence). This CDR3 is 19 amino acids long. As DNA, the CDR3 is TGTGTCAGCAGTTTATGGACAGGGGATAGTACCGCCCTTTCCTACGAGCAGTACTTC. It encodes CVSSLWTGDSTALSYEQYF.

V gene TRBV4-2 combines with J gene TRBJ2-7, with TRBD2 matching 7 bases. CDR1 is LGHNA and CDR2 is YNFKEQ in the germline V gene. The CDR3 runs to 15 residues. Germline trimming cut 0 bases from V and 7 bases from J; bases unmatched to any gene: 9. CDR3 amino acids: CASSQDGGGPEEQYF. The CDR3 DNA reads as TGTGCCAGCAGCCAAGATGGGGGAGGGCCGGAGGAGCAGTACTTC.

The rearrangement links TRBV28 to TRBJ2-3; TRBD1 matches at 8 bases. V was pared by 5 bases and J by 4 bases, with 2 bases of the junction left unmatched. Germline CDR1 reads MDHEN; CDR2 reads SYDVKM. This CDR3 contains 13 residues. The chain's CDR3 is CASSRQGSDTQYF. In nucleotides, the CDR3 is TGTGCCAGCAGTCGACAGGGGTCAGATACGCAGTATTTT. Drawing the rest from reference TRBV28 and TRBJ2-3, the complete variable domain is DVKVTQSSRYLVKRTGEKVFLECVQDMDHENMFWYRQDPGLGLRLIYFSYDVKMKEKGDIPEGYSVSREKKERFSLILESASTNQTSMYLCASSRQGSDTQYFGPGTRLTVL.

This clone has just one count. The chain couples TRBV5-1 to TRBJ2-5; 7 positions match TRBD1. Germline assignment: CDR1 SGHRS and CDR2 YFSETQ. The CDR3 runs to 15 residues. V shed 3 bases, J shed 1 base, and the junction held 6 bases outside the gene matches. CDR3 coding DNA: TGCGCCAGCAGCTGGGGAACAGGGGTCCAAGAGACCCAGTACTTC. Amino acids: CASSWGTGVQETQYF.

CDR3 sequence (DNA): TGTGCCAGCAGCGGAGAGGGCTTGGGTGAAAAACTGTTTTTT. Translated, it gives CASSGEGLGEKLFF. This chain links TRBV28 with TRBJ1-4; no clear D. Germline V gives CDR1 MDHEN, CDR2 SYDVKM. Trimming took 6 bases from V and 7 from J, leaving 15 bases between them. There are 14 residues in the CDR3.

The chain couples TRBV14 to TRBJ2-7, with 7 bases that match TRBD2. In germline, CDR1 is SGHDN, CDR2 FVKESK. V shed 4 bases and J 6 bases; nucleotides not matched to a gene: 18. The length of the CDR3 is 17 residues. The CDR3 region is CASSPGLAEILGGEQYF. Here the CDR3 DNA reads TGTGCCAGCAGCCCAGGGCTAGCGGAAATACTCGGGGGCGAGCAGTACTTC.

The chain joins TRBV11-2 to TRBJ1-1; D is unresolved. V lost 0 bases and J lost 0, with 14 bases in between. The CDR3 is 17 amino acids. The germline V gene has CDR1 SGHAT and CDR2 FQNNGV. The CDR3 loop is CASSLDRGRPMNTEAFF. The CDR3, as DNA: TGTGCCAGCAGCTTAGATCGCGGCCGACCCATGAACACTGAAGCTTTCTTT.

This clone showed up just a few times. V is TRBV10-3 and J is TRBJ2-2; no clear D gene. The CDR3 covers 16 residues. The V and J ends lost 0 bases and 0 bases respectively, with 8 bases between them. Per germline, CDR1 ENHRY and CDR2 SYGVKD. As DNA, the CDR3 is TGTGCCATCAGTGAGTCCTTGCGGTCGAACACCGGGGAGCTGTTTTTT. Translation gives CAISESLRSNTGELFF.

The CDR3: CASSLLAGIPDTQYF. In DNA, the CDR3 is TGTGCCAGCAGTTTACTAGCGGGAATCCCAGATACGCAGTATTTT. The chain recombines TRBV27 with TRBJ2-3, with TRBD2 matching 9 bases. The CDR3 is 15 amino acids. Germline CDR1 and CDR2: MNHEY and SMNVEV (reference sequence). V dropped 2 bases and J dropped 4; count of bases not matched to a gene: 4.

V gene TRBV28 combines with J gene TRBJ1-5; 9 nucleotides line up with TRBD1. The CDR3 totals 14 residues. Germline values: CDR1 MDHEN, CDR2 SYDVKM. Losses at the gene ends were 7 bases for V and 6 bases for J; bases not matched to a gene: 7. The CDR3 here is CASNSGQGSQPQHF. The DNA of the CDR3 is TGTGCCAGCAACAGCGGACAGGGGAGTCAGCCCCAGCATTTT.

This clone appeared a single time. The chain joins TRBV30 to TRBJ2-1, with 8 bases aligning to TRBD2. The CDR3 is 15 amino acids. Germline-derived CDR1 and CDR2 are GTSNPN and SVGIG (reference sequence). Trimming took 2 bases from V and 6 from J; bases not matched to a gene: 9. The CDR3 sequence: CAWSQGVGLGNEQFF. The CDR3 nucleotides read TGTGCCTGGAGTCAAGGGGTGGGACTAGGCAATGAGCAGTTCTTC.

The chain employs TRBV5-1 and TRBJ2-7, with 7 bases aligning to TRBD1. The CDR3 extends over 14 amino acids. After removal of 4 bases from V and 0 bases from J, the junction contained 4 bases not matched to a gene. Looked up from germline, CDR1 is SGHRS and CDR2 is YFSETQ. The CDR3 spells CASSPDRSSYEQYF. CDR3 DNA sequence: TGCGCCAGCAGCCCGGACAGGAGCTCCTACGAGCAGTACTTC.

The V gene is TRBV7-2, the J gene TRBJ1-2; 8 bases match TRBD1. The CDR3 has 15 residues. The trim removed 5 bases at V and 3 bases at J, leaving 8 bases unmatched. In germline, CDR1 is SGHTA, CDR2 FQGNSA. The CDR3 region has the DNA TGTGCCAGCAGCCCAGGGACAGGAGACTACTATGGCTACACCTTC. It translates to CASSPGTGDYYGYTF.

This clone has just a few counts. This rearrangement joins TRBV10-1 to TRBJ2-7, with TRBD1 as a possible D gene (5 bases). Trimming cost V 5 bases and J 7 bases, with 12 bases left between them. Germline CDR1 reads WNHNN; CDR2 reads SYGVQD (reference sequence). The CDR3 runs 12 residues. DNA for the CDR3: TGCGCCAGCAGTAACACAGGTGGAGAGCAGTACTTC. Its protein product is CASSNTGGEQYF.